This TCR beta chain appears in the sequencing data of a study of technical replicates of blood from a handful of donors. Sequenced by immunoSEQ multiplex PCR; TCRdb stores in-frame clones only, minus some. Of about 84,000 clones in the sample, 93% were seen once. V lost 6 bases, J lost 6 bases, and 3 bases stayed unmatched. The CDR3 length is 12 residues. Germline V lookup: CDR1 MNHNY, CDR2 SVGAGI (reference sequence). This clone was found a few times. Sequenced: T cells isolated from PBMCs. The TCR sequence derives from a human donor in good health. This chain uses TRBV6-6 with TRBJ1-2, with TRBD1 identical over 8 bases. CDR3 sequence: CASSSGGNGYTF. Here the CDR3 DNA reads TGTGCCAGCAGCTCAGGGGGCAATGGCTACACCTTC.